This T cell receptor beta chain was identified in a study of STAT5B mutations in CD4+ large granular lymphocyte leukemia (dated by TCRdb to 2022 to 2024). Study-wide context: Among the healthy controls, the CDR3 'QG' motif was associated with a particular HLA allele. The TCRbeta repertoires of CD4+ T-cell large granular lymphocyte leukemia patients were compared with the TCRbeta repertoires of healthy blood donors. Flow cytometry on FACSCanto II or FACSVerse showed that the purified fractions were more than 95% pure among lymphocytes.

The healthy control group was made up of a few dozen blood donors, and the Finnish Red Cross blood service supplied their buffy coats. All TCR-sequenced material derived from peripheral blood: patient blood samples and healthy donor buffy coats. Peripheral blood mononuclear cells were isolated by Ficoll-Hypaque gradient centrifugation. CD4+ cells were magnetically purified from the buffy coats of healthy controls. Genomic DNA was extracted using the Gentra Puregene Cell and Tissue kit, and a Qubit 2.0 fluorometer was used to quantify it. Spanning cysteine to phenylalanine, the CDR3 consists of 13 amino acids. CDR3 DNA is the only sequence kept; it has 39 bases, read in frame from the first base. CDR1 is given as SGHNT and CDR2 as YYREEE, both from the germline V gene (reference sequence). V ends up 4 bases short and J 9 bases short, with an unmatched junction base count of 6. On this clone itself: The antigen it recognizes is unknown. Per-nucleotide qualities are absent, and no much larger clonotype sits a single base away.

TCRbeta rearrangements were sequenced from genomic DNA using the immunoSEQ assay at survey resolution. The paper's processing steps were these. In the TCR sequencing data, the lowest productive clonotype frequency that could be detected was 2.59 x 10-5. Only productive TCRbeta rearrangements, defined as complete and in-frame sequences, were included in the analyses. Simpson clonality, calculated in the immunoSEQ Analyzer version 3.0, was used as the measure of sample clonality. Clones were grouped by frequency into very rare, small, medium, large (1-20%) or hyperexpanded (>20%) categories. Generation probabilities were estimated with OLGA 1.2.3, V-gene circos plots were made with VDJtools, specificities were looked up in VDJdb, and CDR3 motifs were identified with GLIPH. TCRdb took over this immuneACCESS table, retaining in-frame rearrangements with V and J assigned. Such tables are incomplete; in checked studies, under half of the missing clones stem from an unresolved V gene, and the remainder is unexplained. V, J and clone size derive from that table, while D and trimming were established from the DNA sequence. For this sample there are 30,000 to 40,000 clones; roughly 71% appear just once. The top ten clonotypes cover 2.5% to 3% of the sample.

Summary of the overall study and its limitations: Main leukemic clonotypes were private to each patient, although 20% to 25% of the main leukemic clonotypes were found at low frequency in the non-leukemic repertoires of other patients. The data were not HLA-matched, and the higher clonality in CD4+ T-LGLL than in CD8+ T-LGLL could be due to the relatively small sample size. Compared with healthy CD4+ repertoires, CD4-sorted patient repertoires appeared more clonal, and this difference remained even after the putative leukemic clones were removed. Enrichment of TRBV06-family usage was observed among the top patient clones (8/27) relative to healthy controls (2/35).

This sequence was found in a human donor in good health. This sequence uses TRBV5-4 and TRBJ1-1, with 10 central nucleotides matching TRBD1. The sample comprised CD4+ T cells from blood buffy coats. The CDR3 protein: CASSGTGEGKAFF. The DNA reads TGTGCCAGCAGCGGGACAGGGGAAGGTAAAGCTTTCTTT.